The 2 T cell receptor beta chains in this list originate from one sample, sequenced in a study of cytomegalovirus exposure and HLA in healthy donors. Both 60 Vbeta primers and 13 Jbeta primers went into the PCR. The table came from immunoSEQ multiplex PCR; TCRdb's copy has only in-frame clones and leaves some out. Here the sample spans 150,000 to 250,000 clones, around three quarters being singletons. The specimen sequenced was PBMCs. Receptors were obtained from a woman between 25 and 40 years old in good health and CMV-seropositive.

V usage is TRBV11-2 and J usage is TRBJ2-1; maybe TRBD2 (7 bases). The CDR3 is 14 residues long. The V end lost 6 bases, the J end lost 8 bases, and 17 bases lay between the germline ends. CDR1 is SGHAT, CDR2 FQNNGV, per germline. CDR3 sequence reads: CASRVAGARDEQFF. The CDR3 nucleotides are TGTGCCAGCAGGGTCGCGGGGGCGCGAGATGAGCAGTTCTTC.

The V and J genes are TRBV5-6 and TRBJ1-1; TRBD1 is a possible D gene (5 bases). Trimming pared 0 bases from V and 1 base from J, leaving 13 bases between. CDR1 and CDR2 (germline): SGHDT, YYEEEE. CDR3 size: 16 residues. The CDR3 loop reads CASSLVEFGGNTEAFF. The CDR3 nucleotides are TGTGCCAGCAGCTTGGTGGAATTCGGGGGGAACACTGAAGCTTTCTTT. The full variable domain, its missing parts supplied by reference TRBV5-6 and TRBJ1-1, is DAGVTQSPTHLIKTRGQQVTLRCSPKSGHDTVSWYQQALGQGPQFIFQYYEEEERQRGNFPDRFSGHQFPNYSSELNVNALLLGDSALYLCASSLVEFGGNTEAFFGQGTRLTVV.